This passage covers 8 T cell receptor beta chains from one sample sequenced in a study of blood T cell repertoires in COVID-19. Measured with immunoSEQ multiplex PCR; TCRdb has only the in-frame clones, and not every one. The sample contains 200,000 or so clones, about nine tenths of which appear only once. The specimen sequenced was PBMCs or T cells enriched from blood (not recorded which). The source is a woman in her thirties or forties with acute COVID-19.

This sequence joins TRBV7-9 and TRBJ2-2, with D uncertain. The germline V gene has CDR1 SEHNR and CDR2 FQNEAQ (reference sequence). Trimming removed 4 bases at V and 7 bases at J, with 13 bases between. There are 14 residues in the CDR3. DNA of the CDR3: TGTGCCAGCAGCTCTGACACCTTCAACGGGGAGCTGTTTTTT. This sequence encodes CASSSDTFNGELFF.

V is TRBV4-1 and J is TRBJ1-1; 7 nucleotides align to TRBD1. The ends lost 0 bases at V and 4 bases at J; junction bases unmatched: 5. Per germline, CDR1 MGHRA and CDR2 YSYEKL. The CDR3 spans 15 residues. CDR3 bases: TGCGCCAGCAGCCAAGATAAAGCAGGGGGCACTGAAGCTTTCTTT. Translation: CASSQDKAGGTEAFF.

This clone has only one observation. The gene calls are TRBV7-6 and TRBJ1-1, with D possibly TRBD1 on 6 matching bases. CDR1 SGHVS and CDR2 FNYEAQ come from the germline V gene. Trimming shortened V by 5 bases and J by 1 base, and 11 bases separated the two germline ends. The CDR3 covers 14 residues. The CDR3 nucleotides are TGTGCCAGCAGCATACAGGGATCGAACACTGAAGCTTTCTTT. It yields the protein CASSIQGSNTEAFF.

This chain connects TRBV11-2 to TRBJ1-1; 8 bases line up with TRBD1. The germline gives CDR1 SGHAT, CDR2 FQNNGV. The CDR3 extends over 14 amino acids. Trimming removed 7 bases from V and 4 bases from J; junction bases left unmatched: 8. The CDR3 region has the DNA TGTGCCAGCACCCCAAGGACAGGGTTCACTGAAGCTTTCTTT. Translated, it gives CASTPRTGFTEAFF.

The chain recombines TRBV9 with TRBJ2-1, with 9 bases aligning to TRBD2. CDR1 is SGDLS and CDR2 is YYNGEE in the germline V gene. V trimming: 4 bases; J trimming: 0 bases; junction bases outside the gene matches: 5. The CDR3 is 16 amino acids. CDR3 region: CASSPRGGSSYNEQFF. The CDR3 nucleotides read TGTGCCAGCAGCCCGCGGGGGGGTAGCTCCTACAATGAGCAGTTCTTC.

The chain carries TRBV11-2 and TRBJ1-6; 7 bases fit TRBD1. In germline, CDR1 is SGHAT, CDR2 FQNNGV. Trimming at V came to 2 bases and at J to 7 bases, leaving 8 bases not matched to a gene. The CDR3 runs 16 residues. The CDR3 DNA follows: TGTGCCAGCAGCTTATCCCTTACAGGGGCCAATTCACCCCTCCACTTT. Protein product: CASSLSLTGANSPLHF.

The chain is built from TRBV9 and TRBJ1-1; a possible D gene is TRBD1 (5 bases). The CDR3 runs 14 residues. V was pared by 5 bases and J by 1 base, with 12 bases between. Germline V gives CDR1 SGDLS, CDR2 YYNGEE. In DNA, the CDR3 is TGTGCCAGCAGAGAGATTCAGGGGAACACTGAAGCTTTCTTT. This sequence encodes CASREIQGNTEAFF.

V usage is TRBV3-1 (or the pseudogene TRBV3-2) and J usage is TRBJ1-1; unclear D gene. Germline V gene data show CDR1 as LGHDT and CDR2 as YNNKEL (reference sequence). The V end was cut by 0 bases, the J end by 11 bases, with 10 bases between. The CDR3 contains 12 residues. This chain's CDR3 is CASSQEAAKAFF. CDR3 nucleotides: TGTGCCAGCAGCCAAGAGGCGGCCAAGGCTTTCTTT.